One and the same sample provided the 21 T cell receptor beta chains below, sequenced in a study of shared clonotypes between healthy human individuals. Sequencing was performed with immunoSEQ multiplex PCR; in TCRdb, only in-frame clones are kept and a portion is missing. The sample carries 1,500,000 or so clones, about 96% recorded once. The sequenced sample consisted of naive CD4+ T cells sorted from blood. Stated subset: CD45RA+ positively selected. Receptors were obtained from a man under 40 in good health.

CDR3 DNA sequence: TGTGCCAGCAGTTTTGATAGGGTTCGCACTGAAGCTTTCTTT. Translated, it gives CASSFDRVRTEAFF. The rearrangement links TRBV28 to TRBJ1-1; D remains ambiguous. The V end lost 3 bases, the J end lost 4 bases, and 12 bases lay between the germline ends. The CDR3 is 14 residues long. Germline-derived CDR1 and CDR2 are MDHEN and SYDVKM.

The chain employs TRBV11-2 and TRBJ2-2; 11 nucleotides match TRBD2. This CDR3 contains 17 residues. Trimming at V came to 7 bases and at J to 6 bases, leaving 13 bases not matched to a gene. Germline-derived CDR1 and CDR2 are SGHAT and FQNNGV. The CDR3 is CASTIPSGRSGAGELFF. The CDR3 DNA sequence: TGTGCCAGCACCATCCCTAGCGGGAGGTCGGGCGCCGGGGAGCTGTTTTTT.

The V call is TRBV2, the J call TRBJ2-7; D is uncertain. Deletions cut 4 bases from V and 4 bases from J, with 11 bases between. The CDR3 loop spans 13 amino acids. Germline V gene lookup returns CDR1 SNHLY and CDR2 FYNNEI. CDR3 sequence reads: CASSGDARYEQYF. The CDR3 nucleotides are TGTGCCAGCAGTGGGGATGCGAGGTACGAGCAGTACTTC. The entire variable domain, with the rest obtained from reference TRBV2 and TRBJ2-7, is as follows: EPEVTQTPSHQVTQMGQEVILRCVPISNHLYFYWYRQILGQKVEFLVSFYNNEISEKSEIFDDQFSVERPDGSNFTLKIRSTKLEDSAMYFCASSGDARYEQYFGPGTRLTVT.

The chain uses TRBV27 and TRBJ1-5; a weak D match, TRBD1 (5 bases). From germline, CDR1 is MNHEY and CDR2 SMNVEV (reference sequence). Trimming stripped 9 bases from V and 7 bases from J, with 13 bases between. The CDR3 loop spans 12 amino acids. This CDR3 is CARRGNFQPQHF. CDR3 nucleotides: TGTGCCAGGAGGGGAAATTTCCAGCCCCAGCATTTT.

The genes are TRBV27 and TRBJ1-5; 7 bases line up with TRBD1. CDR3 length: 15 amino acids. V lost 3 bases and J lost 4; bases outside the gene matches: 6. Germline loops: CDR1 MNHEY, CDR2 SMNVEV (reference sequence). The chain's CDR3 is CASSFGGGGNQPQHF. Written as DNA, the CDR3 is TGTGCCAGCAGTTTTGGAGGGGGCGGTAATCAGCCCCAGCATTTT.

This sequence joins TRBV4-2 and TRBJ2-1, with 11 bases that match TRBD2. The germline CDR1 and CDR2 sequences are LGHNA and YNFKEQ. The CDR3 totals 18 residues. V shed 0 bases, J shed 4 bases, and the junction held 8 bases outside the gene matches. The CDR3 here is CASSQEGTSGGVYNEQFF. CDR3 DNA: TGTGCCAGCAGCCAAGAGGGAACTAGCGGGGGCGTTTACAATGAGCAGTTCTTC.

This chain links TRBV28 with TRBJ2-7, with 14 bases lining up with TRBD2. The CDR3 consists of 17 residues. Germline CDR1 reads MDHEN; CDR2 reads SYDVKM. With V trimmed by 5 bases and J by 5 bases, 11 bases remained unmatched. CDR3 in amino acids: CASSPWRLAGGPHEQYF. The CDR3 nucleotides read TGTGCCAGCAGTCCCTGGCGACTAGCGGGAGGGCCTCACGAGCAGTACTTC.

V usage is TRBV6-5 and J usage is TRBJ2-2; D is unresolved. Germline loops: CDR1 MNHEY, CDR2 SVGAGI. The CDR3 contains 15 residues. With 6 bases removed from V and 5 bases from J, the gap between germline ends came to 16 bases. The CDR3, as DNA: TGTGCCAGCAGAGTAGGATCGGTAATAACCGGGGAGCTGTTTTTT. Translated: CASRVGSVITGELFF.

This clone has only one observation. The genes are TRBV19 and TRBJ1-2; the D is unclear. The germline gives CDR1 LNHDA, CDR2 SQIVND (reference sequence). There are 14 residues in the CDR3. Trimming shortened V by 3 bases and J by 5 bases, and 13 bases separated the two germline ends. DNA for the CDR3: TGTGCCAGTAGTATCATAGGGCGAGTATATGGCTACACCTTC. Its translation is CASSIIGRVYGYTF.

The rearrangement links TRBV30 to TRBJ1-4; D uncertain. This CDR3 spans 18 amino acids. Germline V gives CDR1 GTSNPN, CDR2 SVGIG (reference sequence). V was cut by 0 bases and J by 8 bases, with 25 bases left in between. Written as DNA, the CDR3 is TGTGCCTGGAGTGTACGAAGGTTCGGATTGGACCTGGGGGAAAAACTGTTTTTT. Translation gives CAWSVRRFGLDLGEKLFF.

V gene TRBV19 combines with J gene TRBJ2-1, with 7 bases matching TRBD2. The CDR3 loop spans 14 amino acids. With 4 bases clipped from V and 2 bases from J, the junction kept 2 bases outside the gene matches. Germline CDR1 and CDR2: LNHDA and SQIVND (reference sequence). The CDR3 DNA is TGTGCCAGTAGTAGGGGGGGAACCTACAATGAGCAGTTCTTC. It codes for CASSRGGTYNEQFF.

The gene calls are TRBV29-1 and TRBJ2-5; D is unclear. The CDR3 is made up of 10 amino acids. Trimming stripped 7 bases from V and 4 bases from J, with 7 bases between. Germline V gene data show CDR1 as SQVTM and CDR2 as ANQGSEA. CDR3 sequence reads: CSGRIETQYF. In DNA form, the CDR3 reads TGCAGCGGCCGAATAGAGACCCAGTACTTC.

The chain is built from TRBV5-5 and TRBJ1-2; a weak D match, TRBD1 (6 bases). Looked up from germline, CDR1 is SGHKS and CDR2 is YYEKEE (reference sequence). This CDR3 spans 14 amino acids. V was clipped by 0 bases and J by 2 bases, with 8 bases between them. CDR3 protein: CASSLAGQNYGYTF. CDR3 bases: TGTGCCAGCAGCTTGGCAGGACAGAACTATGGCTACACCTTC.

DNA for the CDR3: TGTGCCAGCAGCTTAGCAGGGACGTACACTGAAGCTTTCTTT. This sequence encodes CASSLAGTYTEAFF. The chain couples TRBV7-9 to TRBJ1-1; possible D gene TRBD1, 5 bases. V was cut by 0 bases and J by 3 bases, with 8 bases left in between. The CDR3 consists of 14 residues. The V gene's germline CDR1 is SEHNR and CDR2 FQNEAQ (reference sequence).

This sequence joins TRBV7-9 and TRBJ2-3; 8 bases are a match to TRBD1. The CDR3 is 17 amino acids. Germline CDR1 is SEHNR and CDR2 is FQNEAQ (reference sequence). V was clipped by 5 bases and J by 2 bases; unmatched bases: 12. The CDR3 sequence is CASSHWTGTAVTDTQYF. Written as DNA, the CDR3 is TGTGCCAGCAGCCATTGGACAGGGACGGCCGTCACAGATACGCAGTATTTT.

The J gene is TRBJ2-5, the V gene TRBV5-6; TRBD2 agrees at 12 bases. Looked up from germline, CDR1 is SGHDT and CDR2 is YYEEEE. This CDR3 spans 16 amino acids. The V and J ends lost 2 bases and 4 bases, in that order; junction bases with no gene match: 6. CDR3 amino acids: CASSFRLAGAGETQYF. The CDR3 bases are TGTGCCAGCAGCTTCCGACTAGCGGGAGCTGGAGAGACCCAGTACTTC. Combining the CDR3 with reference TRBV5-6 and TRBJ2-5 gives the whole variable domain DAGVTQSPTHLIKTRGQQVTLRCSPKSGHDTVSWYQQALGQGPQFIFQYYEEEERQRGNFPDRFSGHQFPNYSSELNVNALLLGDSALYLCASSFRLAGAGETQYFGPGTRLLVL.

This rearrangement joins TRBV28 to TRBJ2-5, with 7 bases identical to TRBD1. CDR1 MDHEN and CDR2 SYDVKM come from the germline V gene. V was clipped by 10 bases and J by 2 bases; unmatched bases: 7. This CDR3 region has 13 residues. The CDR3 region is CATRDREQETQYF. Here the CDR3 DNA reads TGTGCCACCAGAGACAGGGAACAAGAGACCCAGTACTTC.

The rearrangement joins TRBV9 to TRBJ1-2, with no clear D. Germline V gives CDR1 SGDLS, CDR2 YYNGEE. With 0 bases removed from V and 1 base from J, the gap between germline ends came to 7 bases. The CDR3 has 14 residues. The CDR3 sequence: CASSVAGVNYGYTF. CDR3 in DNA: TGTGCCAGCAGCGTAGCAGGAGTTAACTATGGCTACACCTTC.

This clone appeared a few times. The chain couples TRBV14 to TRBJ2-1; D call uncertain. The CDR3 contains 13 residues. CDR1 and CDR2 (germline): SGHDN, FVKESK. The ends were cut back, 6 bases at V and 6 bases at J, with 12 bases in the middle. The CDR3 nucleotides are TGTGCCAGCAGTCCACTGGTCGTCAATGAGCAGTTCTTC. The encoded protein is CASSPLVVNEQFF.

The gene calls are TRBV10-3 and TRBJ2-3; 8 bases are shared with TRBD2. The V gene's germline CDR1 is ENHRY and CDR2 SYGVKD. This CDR3 spans 16 amino acids. The V and J ends lost 0 bases and 2 bases, in that order; junction bases with no gene match: 4. CDR3 nucleotide sequence: TGTGCCATCAGTGAGTCTGGGCGGGGGGCCACAGATACGCAGTATTTT. Its translation: CAISESGRGATDTQYF.

The rearrangement uses TRBV6-1 and TRBJ2-7; the D call may be TRBD1 or TRBD2 (6 bases each). V lost 4 bases and J lost 6, with 13 bases in between. The CDR3 sequence is 13 residues long. Germline V CDR1 and CDR2: MNHNS, SASEGT. The CDR3 DNA reads as TGTGCCAGCAGTGGACGTGGGGGGCGCGAGCAGTACTTC. Translating it yields CASSGRGGREQYF.